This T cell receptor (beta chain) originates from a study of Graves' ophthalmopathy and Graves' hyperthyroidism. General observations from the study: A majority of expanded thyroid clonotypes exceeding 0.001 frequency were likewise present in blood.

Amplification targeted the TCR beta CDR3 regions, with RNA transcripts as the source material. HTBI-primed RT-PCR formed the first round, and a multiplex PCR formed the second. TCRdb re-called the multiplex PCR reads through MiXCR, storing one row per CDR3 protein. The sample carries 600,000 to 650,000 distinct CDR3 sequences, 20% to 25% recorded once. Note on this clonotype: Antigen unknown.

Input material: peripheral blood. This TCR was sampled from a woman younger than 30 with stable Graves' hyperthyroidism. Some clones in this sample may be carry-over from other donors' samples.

This CDR3 is CASSARSGVGYEQYF. The CDR3 nucleotides are TGTGCCAGCAGTGCTAGGTCCGGGGTGGGCTACGAGCAGTACTTC. The gene calls are TRBV6-1 and TRBJ2-7; tentatively, D is TRBD2 (5 bases). With 4 bases removed from V and 3 bases from J, the gap between germline ends came to 16 bases. This CDR3 is 15 amino acids long. CDR1 and CDR2 from the germline V gene are MNHNS and SASEGT.